The 24 T cell receptor beta chains below come from one sample, sequenced in a study of T cells after yellow fever vaccination. TCRdb reanalysed the 5' RACE reads using MiXCR and keeps one entry per CDR3 protein. The top ten clones hold roughly an eighth of a sample with a few hundred thousand distinct CDR3 sequences, about a fifth of them seen once. Sample: PBMCs, taken 15 days after the yellow fever booster vaccination. The receptor source for this set is a young man who received the YFV17D yellow fever vaccine.

The chain is built from TRBV4-3 and TRBJ2-1; TRBD2 agrees at 10 bases. Germline trimming cut 1 base from V and 3 bases from J; bases unmatched to any gene: 6. CDR3 length: 17 amino acids. Germline V gives CDR1 LGHNA, CDR2 YSLEER. CDR3 sequence (DNA): TGCGCCAGCAGCCAAGGAGGGACTAGCGACAACTACAATGAGCAGTTCTTC. Amino acid sequence: CASSQGGTSDNYNEQFF.

The rearrangement uses TRBV7-8 and TRBJ2-1; 10 bases fit TRBD2. CDR3 length: 17 amino acids. V gave up 5 bases and J gave up 7 bases; unmatched junction bases: 14. Germline-derived CDR1 and CDR2 are SGHVS and FQNEAQ. The CDR3 region is CASSLASLGLARNEQFF. For the CDR3, the DNA is TGTGCCAGCAGCCTCGCTTCCCTGGGACTAGCGAGAAATGAGCAGTTCTTC.

The chain links TRBV20-1 to TRBJ2-7; maybe TRBD2 (5 bases). The length of the CDR3 is 14 residues. Germline V gene lookup returns CDR1 DFQATT and CDR2 SNEGSKA (reference sequence). The V and J ends lost 1 base and 2 bases respectively, with 12 bases between them. CDR3 region: CSARGGLNPYEQYF. The DNA for the CDR3 is TGCAGTGCTAGAGGCGGGTTGAACCCCTACGAGCAGTACTTC.

This clonotype appeared a single time. The gene calls are TRBV5-1 and TRBJ2-3, with D perhaps matching TRBD2 (6 bases). Per germline, CDR1 SGHRS and CDR2 YFSETQ. V was pared by 1 base and J by 6 bases, with 12 bases between. The CDR3 runs to 14 residues. CDR3 sequence (DNA): TGCGCCAGCAGCTTGCTAGCGAGCTTGGATACGCAGTATTTT. It yields the protein CASSLLASLDTQYF.

This clonotype has only a few counts. The chain employs TRBV20-1 and TRBJ2-7; D might be TRBD1 (6 bases). There are 13 residues in the CDR3. In germline, CDR1 is DFQATT, CDR2 SNEGSKA (reference sequence). V lost 5 bases and J lost 4, with 15 bases in between. The DNA of the CDR3 is TGCAGTGCTGTTCTAGGGACACCGTACGAGCAGTACTTC. Its translation: CSAVLGTPYEQYF.

This clonotype was detected only once. This sequence joins TRBV5-1 and TRBJ1-3, with D perhaps TRBD1 (6 bases). Germline-derived CDR1 and CDR2 are SGHRS and YFSETQ. This CDR3 region has 14 residues. V lost 4 bases and J lost 3, with 11 bases in between. CDR3 in DNA: TGCGCCAGCAGCCCAGGGGTCCTTGGAAACACCATATATTTT. This sequence encodes CASSPGVLGNTIYF. The variable domain in full, with the rest retrieved from reference TRBV5-1 and TRBJ1-3, is KAGVTQTPRYLIKTRGQQVTLSCSPISGHRSVSWYQQTPGQGLQFLFEYFSETQRNKGNFPGRFSGRQFSNSRSEMNVSTLELGDSALYLCASSPGVLGNTIYFGEGSWLTVV.

This clonotype turned up a few times. The V gene is TRBV7-2, the J gene TRBJ2-7; D unresolved. Germline CDR1 SGHTA, CDR2 FQGNSA. The CDR3 totals 14 residues. Trimming took off 5 bases at V and 1 base at J, with 12 bases between the two ends. The CDR3 nucleotides read TGTGCCAGCAGCCCTATGGATATTTCCTACGAGCAGTACTTC. Translating it yields CASSPMDISYEQYF.

The V and J genes are TRBV20-1 and TRBJ2-3, with TRBD2 matching 8 bases. V was clipped by 6 bases and J by 3 bases; unmatched bases: 11. Per the germline V gene, CDR1 is DFQATT and CDR2 is SNEGSKA (reference sequence). The CDR3 contains 15 residues. CDR3 sequence reads: CSARGSGEGTDTQYF. The DNA of the CDR3 is TGCAGTGCGAGGGGTAGCGGGGAGGGGACAGATACGCAGTATTTT.

V gene TRBV29-1 combines with J gene TRBJ2-1; TRBD1 might be the D (6 bases). The V gene lost 4 bases and the J gene lost 13 bases, with 23 bases spanning the gap. CDR3 length: 14 amino acids. The germline gives CDR1 SQVTM, CDR2 ANQGSEA. CDR3 in amino acids: CSVVGAGTQMSQFF. The CDR3 region has the DNA TGCAGCGTTGTGGGGGCAGGGACCCAGATGAGCCAGTTCTTC.

This clonotype came up once. This sequence joins TRBV4-2 and TRBJ2-7; no definite D call. The CDR3 is 15 residues long. Germline V gene sequence: CDR1 LGHNA, CDR2 YNFKEQ. V lost 0 bases, J lost 0 bases, and 9 bases lay in between. The CDR3 sequence: CASSQDGAISYEQYF. The CDR3 bases are TGTGCCAGCAGCCAAGATGGAGCCATCTCCTACGAGCAGTACTTC.

The table lists this clonotype with many counts. J is TRBJ2-7 and V is TRBV5-1; D may be TRBD2 (5 bases). This CDR3 has 14 residues. In germline, CDR1 is SGHRS, CDR2 YFSETQ. V was shortened by 2 bases and J by 5 bases, with 14 bases between the two germline ends. The CDR3 loop reads CASSFGIVMDEQYF. The DNA for the CDR3 is TGCGCCAGCAGCTTCGGGATAGTCATGGACGAGCAGTACTTC.

The rearrangement links TRBV7-9 to TRBJ1-4; 7 nucleotides agree with TRBD1. Per germline, CDR1 SEHNR and CDR2 FQNEAQ (reference sequence). After removal of 8 bases from V and 6 bases from J, the junction contained 12 bases not matched to a gene. CDR3 length: 15 residues. Here the CDR3 reads CASLGDGTDDEKLFF. The CDR3, as DNA: TGTGCCAGCCTAGGGGACGGGACAGACGATGAAAAACTGTTTTTT. The variable domain in full, completed from reference TRBV7-9 and TRBJ1-4, reads DTGVSQNPRHKITKRGQNVTFRCDPISEHNRLYWYRQTLGQGPEFLTYFQNEAQLEKSRLLSDRFSAERPKGSFSTLEIQRTEQGDSAMYLCASLGDGTDDEKLFFGSGTQLSVL.

The rearrangement uses TRBV18 and TRBJ2-3; D might be TRBD2 (5 bases). Trimming removed 4 bases from V and 2 bases from J, with 7 bases in between. CDR1 and CDR2 (germline): KGHSH, LQKENI. The CDR3 consists of 13 residues. CDR3 nucleotides: TGTGCCAGCTCACATGGACTCACAGATACGCAGTATTTT. Its protein product is CASSHGLTDTQYF.

This clonotype turned up a few times. The chain recombines TRBV3-1 with TRBJ1-1, with D possibly matching TRBD1 (5 bases). The ends were cut back, 7 bases at V and 3 bases at J, with 18 bases in the middle. CDR1 is LGHDT, CDR2 YNNKEL, per germline (reference sequence). The CDR3 has 15 residues. In DNA, the CDR3 is TGTGCCAGCAAAACCGTAGGGGTTGGGGACACTGAAGCTTTCTTT. Translation gives CASKTVGVGDTEAFF.

This clonotype was seen a few times. The gene calls are TRBV11-2 and TRBJ2-3, with 10 bases fitting TRBD1. J lost 1 base, V lost 1 base, and 8 bases had no gene match. The germline V gene encodes CDR1 SGHAT and CDR2 FQNNGV. The CDR3 totals 18 residues. CDR3 sequence (DNA): TGTGCCAGCAGCTTAGTATGGGACAGGGGTGAAGGCACAGATACGCAGTATTTT. This translates into CASSLVWDRGEGTDTQYF.

This chain uses TRBV20-1 with TRBJ2-3; possibly TRBD2 for D (5 bases). There are 12 residues in the CDR3. Per germline, CDR1 DFQATT and CDR2 SNEGSKA (reference sequence). The ends were cut back, 5 bases at V and 2 bases at J, with 8 bases in the middle. The CDR3 nucleotides read TGCAGTGCTCGGACTTTCACAGATACGCAGTATTTT. Translating gives CSARTFTDTQYF.

This chain joins TRBV12-3 or TRBV12-4 and TRBJ2-7, with D tentatively TRBD1 (6 bases). Trimming took off 7 bases at V and 6 bases at J, with 22 bases between the two ends. The CDR3 is 15 residues long. DNA for the CDR3: TGTGCCAGCACCGAGGACAGATTGTTGGGTATCGAGCAGTACTTC. Translating it yields CASTEDRLLGIEQYF.

This clonotype was picked up one time. The V gene is TRBV24-1, the J gene TRBJ2-6; D not resolved. CDR1 and CDR2 from the germline V gene are KGHDR and SFDVKD. Trimming took off 3 bases at V and 0 bases at J, with 11 bases between the two ends. The CDR3 consists of 17 residues. The CDR3 DNA follows: TGTGCCACCAGTGATCCTTGGACGGGCTCTGGGGCCAACGTCCTGACTTTC. It encodes CATSDPWTGSGANVLTF.

This chain uses TRBV7-3 with TRBJ1-1; 8 nucleotides line up with TRBD1. This CDR3 comprises 16 residues. The V segment lost 5 bases and the J segment 0 bases; nucleotides outside the gene matches: 8. Germline CDR1 reads SGHTA; CDR2 reads FQGTGA. The DNA of the CDR3 is TGTGCCAGCAGCATCGCCGGGACAGGACTGAACACTGAAGCTTTCTTT. Translated: CASSIAGTGLNTEAFF.

The table lists this clonotype with many counts. The V and J genes are TRBV29-1 and TRBJ2-5, with 11 bases aligning to TRBD1. Germline CDR1 and CDR2: SQVTM and ANQGSEA. This CDR3 is built from 14 residues. The V and J ends lost 3 bases and 5 bases, in that order; junction bases with no gene match: 5. Here the CDR3 DNA reads TGCAGCGTTGACCGGGACAGGGGGGGGGAGACCCAGTACTTC. This translates into CSVDRDRGGETQYF.

The V gene is TRBV7-2, the J gene TRBJ2-5; D is unresolved. The CDR3 covers 14 residues. V was trimmed by 1 base and J by 1 base, leaving 7 bases between them. Germline-derived CDR1 and CDR2 are SGHTA and FQGNSA. The CDR3 loop reads CASSLVWAQETQYF. The CDR3, as DNA: TGTGCCAGCAGCTTAGTATGGGCCCAAGAGACCCAGTACTTC. Full variable domain (outside the CDR3, taken from reference TRBV7-2 and TRBJ2-5): GAGVSQSPSNKVTEKGKDVELRCDPISGHTALYWYRQSLGQGLEFLIYFQGNSAPDKSGLPSDRFSAERTGGSVSTLTIQRTQQEDSAVYLCASSLVWAQETQYFGPGTRLLVL.

This rearrangement joins TRBV25-1 to TRBJ2-3, with D unclear. The CDR3 spans 17 residues. The germline V gene has CDR1 MGHDK and CDR2 SYGVNS. Trimming removed 3 bases from V and 2 bases from J, with 18 bases in between. The CDR3 sequence: CASSDPVAVFATDTQYF. CDR3 in DNA: TGTGCCAGCAGTGATCCCGTAGCAGTGTTTGCCACAGATACGCAGTATTTT.

The V call is TRBV29-1, the J call TRBJ1-5, with 10 bases identical to TRBD1. The length of the CDR3 is 14 residues. CDR1 and CDR2 from the germline V gene are SQVTM and ANQGSEA. With 6 bases clipped from V and 9 bases from J, the junction kept 11 bases outside the gene matches. CDR3 residues: CSVAAGTGDGPQHF. DNA of the CDR3: TGCAGCGTCGCCGCCGGGACAGGGGATGGGCCCCAGCATTTT.

This chain links TRBV6-5 with TRBJ2-2; D is uncertain. Per germline, CDR1 MNHEY and CDR2 SVGAGI. This CDR3 contains 14 residues. V gave up 4 bases and J gave up 1 base, with 7 bases separating them. The CDR3 DNA reads as TGTGCCAGCAGTTCAGTGGGGAACACCGGGGAGCTGTTTTTT. Translated, it gives CASSSVGNTGELFF.